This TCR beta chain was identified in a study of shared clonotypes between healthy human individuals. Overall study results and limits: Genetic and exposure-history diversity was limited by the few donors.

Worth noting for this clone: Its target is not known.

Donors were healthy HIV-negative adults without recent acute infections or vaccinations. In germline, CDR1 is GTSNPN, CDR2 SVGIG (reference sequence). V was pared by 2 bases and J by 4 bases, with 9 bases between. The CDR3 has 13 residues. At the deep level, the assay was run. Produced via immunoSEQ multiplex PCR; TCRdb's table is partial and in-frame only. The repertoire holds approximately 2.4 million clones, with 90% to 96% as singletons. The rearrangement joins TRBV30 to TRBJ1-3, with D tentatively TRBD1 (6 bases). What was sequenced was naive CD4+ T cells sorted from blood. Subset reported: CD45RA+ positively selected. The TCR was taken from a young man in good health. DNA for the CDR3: TGTGCCTGGAGTTTAACAGGGGGAAACACCATATATTTT. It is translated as CAWSLTGGNTIYF.